This T cell receptor beta chain is from a study of identical twins. This clonotype showed up many times. The antigen remains unidentified. Each CDR3 protein gets one entry after TCRdb re-called the 5' RACE reads with MiXCR. The sample consists of about 810,000 distinct CDR3 sequences, more than 9% of them appearing once. Study results and caveats: In zero-insertion analyses, partial confounding could arise from invariant MAIT and iNKT cells.

These records were also assigned to another study, of yellow fever vaccine responses in identical twins.

What was sequenced was PBMCs. The TCR comes from a woman between 18 and 29 years old in good health.

The CDR3 sequence is CSARDKSTDTQYF. The CDR3 DNA reads TGCAGTGCTAGGGACAAGAGCACAGATACGCAGTATTTT. This chain connects TRBV20-1 to TRBJ2-3; D possibly corresponds to TRBD1 (5 bases). This CDR3 contains 13 residues. Trimming stripped 3 bases from V and 0 bases from J, with 7 bases between. Germline CDR1 and CDR2: DFQATT and SNEGSKA (reference sequence).